This T cell receptor beta chain was identified during a study of control samples from healthy donors and cancer patients. V gave up 6 bases and J gave up 7 bases; unmatched junction bases: 15. The germline gives CDR1 SNHLY, CDR2 FYNNEI. There are 15 residues in the CDR3. Assay used: immunoSEQ multiplex PCR; TCRdb lists only in-frame clones, some missing. The sample carries 100,000 to 150,000 clones, about 90% recorded once. This chain links TRBV2 with TRBJ2-7; 7 nucleotides agree with TRBD2. The receptor was derived from a man between 18 and 29 years old in good health. Sequenced sample: blood. In DNA form, the CDR3 reads TGTGCCAGCAGCCCCAGACTAGCTCCAGTGGGGGAGCAGTACTTC. Translating it yields CASSPRLAPVGEQYF.